A single sample gave rise to the 30 T cell receptor beta chains below, sequenced in a study of T cells in Graves' hyperthyroidism and ophthalmopathy. The source material, RNA transcripts, was used to amplify TCR beta CDR3 regions. Primed by the HTBI set, a first-round RT-PCR was run on the TCR CDR3. A single record per CDR3 protein comes from TCRdb applying MiXCR to the multiplex PCR reads. The table has over 700,000 distinct CDR3 sequences, 35% to 45% seen once. The sample taken for sequencing was blood. The receptor set was obtained from a man younger than 35 with Graves' hyperthyroidism.

This clonotype showed up just a few times. The gene calls are TRBV5-6 and TRBJ1-2; 9 bases are a match to TRBD1. The CDR3 sequence is 14 residues long. CDR1 and CDR2 from the germline V gene are SGHDT and YYEEEE. V shed 3 bases, J shed 4 bases, and the junction held 4 bases outside the gene matches. CDR3 sequence (DNA): TGTGCCAGCAGCTCCCCGGGACAGGGCTATGGCTACACCTTC. As protein: CASSSPGQGYGYTF.

The chain carries TRBV20-1 and TRBJ2-5; 8 nucleotides agree with TRBD1. CDR1 is DFQATT, CDR2 SNEGSKA, per germline (reference sequence). The ends lost 3 bases at V and 0 bases at J; junction bases unmatched: 9. This CDR3 is built from 16 residues. DNA of the CDR3: TGCAGTGCTAGGAGGACAGGGACGAGGTACCAAGAGACCCAGTACTTC. This gives the protein CSARRTGTRYQETQYF.

Notes on this clonotype: As the CDR3 is not closed by the conserved phenylalanine or tryptophan, this likely results from a read error. The DNA is omitted, as the CDR3 cannot be located on it reliably, and the CDR3 follows TCRdb's listing. This rearrangement joins TRBV24-1 to TRBJ2-3; the table's D call, TRBD1, has no DNA check behind it. Termini included, the CDR3 measures 8 amino acids. Germline values: CDR1 KGHDR, CDR2 SFDVKD. Here the CDR3 reads CATSDATG.

This clonotype occurred a few times. J is TRBJ1-4 and V is TRBV13; perhaps TRBD1 as D (6 bases). Per the germline V gene, CDR1 is PRHDT and CDR2 is FYEKMQ (reference sequence). The V and J ends lost 7 bases and 4 bases respectively, with 16 bases between them. The CDR3 contains 15 residues. CDR3 in amino acids: CASNEGGGRNEKLFF. The CDR3 nucleotides are TGTGCCAGCAACGAGGGGGGGGGGCGTAATGAAAAACTGTTTTTT.

In its sample, this clonotype was seen a few times. The chain carries TRBV4-2 and TRBJ2-7; 8 bases fit TRBD2. CDR3 size: 14 residues. The trim removed 0 bases at V and 8 bases at J, leaving 6 bases unmatched. Per germline, CDR1 LGHNA and CDR2 YNFKEQ. Here the CDR3 reads CASSQDRGSGKQYF. CDR3 nucleotides: TGTGCCAGCAGCCAAGATCGAGGTAGCGGGAAGCAGTACTTC.

Details on this clonotype: This may stem from a read error, because a much larger clone lies one nucleotide away. V and J are TRBV7-9 and TRBJ1-4; tentatively, D is TRBD1 (6 bases). The CDR3 loop spans 18 amino acids. Trimming left V 4 bases short and J 3 bases short, with 21 bases between. Germline CDR1 is SEHNR and CDR2 is FQNEAQ (reference sequence). CDR3 in amino acids: CASSSALGGRGSNEKLFF. The CDR3, as DNA: TGTGCCAGCAGCTCAGCGCTGGGGGGGCGAGGATCTAATGAAAAACTGTTTTTT. The full variable domain, in which reference TRBV7-9 and TRBJ1-4 provide the parts outside the CDR3, is DTGVSQNPRHKITKRGQNVTFRCDPISEHNRLYWYRQTLGQGPEFLTYFQNEAQLEKSRLLSDRFSAERPKGSFSTLEIQRTEQGDSAMYLCASSSALGGRGSNEKLFFGSGTQLSVL.

The rearrangement uses TRBV20-1 and TRBJ1-2, with 8 bases that match TRBD1. V shed 7 bases, J shed 0 bases, and the junction held 4 bases outside the gene matches. This CDR3 contains 13 residues. CDR1 is DFQATT and CDR2 is SNEGSKA in the germline V gene (reference sequence). The CDR3 here is CSGPGGSNYGYTF. The CDR3 DNA follows: TGCAGTGGGCCAGGGGGCTCTAACTATGGCTACACCTTC.

V and J are TRBV7-9 and TRBJ1-1; weak D call: TRBD1 (5 bases). The CDR3 consists of 16 residues. V was cut by 5 bases and J by 6 bases, with 22 bases left in between. Germline CDR1 SEHNR, CDR2 FQNEAQ (reference sequence). The DNA for the CDR3 is TGTGCCAGCAGCCCTACCCGGGGCCAGCTTGGGCCTGAAGCTTTCTTT. The encoded protein is CASSPTRGQLGPEAFF.

This clonotype was seen more than once but under ten times. This rearrangement joins TRBV5-1 to TRBJ1-1, with TRBD1 matching over 9 bases. The J segment lost 3 bases and the V segment lost 5 bases, leaving 2 bases of the junction unmatched. Germline CDR1 SGHRS, CDR2 YFSETQ. The CDR3 has 13 amino acids. Here the CDR3 reads CASRWTGDTEAFF. The CDR3 bases are TGCGCCAGCAGGTGGACAGGGGACACTGAAGCTTTCTTT.

The gene calls are TRBV7-9 and TRBJ1-5; D may be TRBD1 (5 bases). The germline V gene encodes CDR1 SEHNR and CDR2 FQNEAQ (reference sequence). V lost 5 bases, J lost 11 bases, and 19 bases lay in between. The CDR3 sequence is 14 residues long. Written as DNA, the CDR3 is TGTGCCAGCAGCCGGAGCGGGGCCCAAGAGACCCAGCATTTT. Its protein product is CASSRSGAQETQHF.

The V and J genes are TRBV7-8 and TRBJ2-2; D is possibly TRBD2 (5 bases). Germline lookup yields CDR1 SGHVS and CDR2 FQNEAQ. Trimming pared 3 bases from V and 7 bases from J, leaving 12 bases between. This CDR3 has 14 residues. CDR3 nucleotides: TGTGCCAGCAGCTTGTCCCCGGGGATCGGGGAGCTGTTTTTT. Its translation is CASSLSPGIGELFF. The full variable domain, rest sourced from reference TRBV7-8 and TRBJ2-2, is GAGVSQSPRYKVAKRGQDVALRCDPISGHVSLFWYQQALGQGPEFLTYFQNEAQLDKSGLPSDRFFAERPEGSVSTLKIQRTQQEDSAVYLCASSLSPGIGELFFGEGSRLTVL.

The genes are TRBV12-3 or TRBV12-4 and TRBJ1-6; no definite D call. V was cut by 6 bases and J by 8 bases, with 11 bases left in between. This CDR3 region has 13 residues. As DNA, the CDR3 is TGTGCCAGCAGCCTAGCCCCATATTCACCCCTCCACTTT. It yields the protein CASSLAPYSPLHF.

This clonotype was counted only a few times. The CDR3 region has the DNA TGTGCCAGCAGCCCCTCTGGCCAACCCTCTAACTATGGCTACACCTTC. Protein sequence: CASSPSGQPSNYGYTF. The chain uses TRBV9 and TRBJ1-2; D is unclear. CDR3 length equals 16 residues. In germline, CDR1 is SGDLS, CDR2 YYNGEE. V was clipped by 4 bases and J by 0 bases, with 16 bases between them.

The CDR3 bases are TGTGCCAGCAGCCGTGGGGCAACCGGCTTAGCTAACTATGGCTACACCTTC. Its translation is CASSRGATGLANYGYTF. This chain joins TRBV9 and TRBJ1-2, with D maybe TRBD1 (5 bases). V dropped 4 bases and J dropped 0 bases, with 19 bases sitting between them. This CDR3 contains 17 residues. Germline CDR1 SGDLS, CDR2 YYNGEE.

This clonotype showed up just a few times. A much larger clone is a single base away; this may be a read error. CDR3 amino acids: CASKRDGSYEQYF. In nucleotides, the CDR3 is TGTGCCAGCAAAAGGGATGGCTCCTACGAGCAGTACTTC. The gene calls are TRBV12-3 or TRBV12-4 and TRBJ2-7; D unclear. This CDR3 region has 13 residues. V was clipped by 7 bases and J by 0 bases, with 10 bases between them.

This clonotype was detected ten times or more. The chain links TRBV29-1 to TRBJ1-1; TRBD1 matches 7 bases. V lost 2 bases to trimming and J lost 5 bases; unmatched junction nucleotides: 5. CDR1 and CDR2 from the germline V gene are SQVTM and ANQGSEA. The CDR3 runs to 13 residues. This CDR3 is CSVEFQGETEAFF. For the CDR3, the DNA is TGCAGCGTTGAATTTCAGGGGGAGACTGAAGCTTTCTTT.

Comments on this clonotype: Given a much more abundant clone one base away, this may be a read error. This chain links TRBV20-1 with TRBJ1-6, with 7 bases lining up with TRBD1. This CDR3 region has 14 residues. After removal of 0 bases from V and 11 bases from J, the junction contained 7 bases not matched to a gene. The germline gives CDR1 DFQATT, CDR2 SNEGSKA (reference sequence). The CDR3 reads CSAREFTGDPPLHF. CDR3 sequence (DNA): TGCAGTGCTAGAGAATTTACAGGGGATCCACCCCTCCACTTT.

The chain combines TRBV9 with TRBJ1-6; D is possibly TRBD1 (6 bases). Germline V gives CDR1 SGDLS, CDR2 YYNGEE. Trimming stripped 3 bases from V and 7 bases from J, with 8 bases between. This CDR3 spans 13 amino acids. The CDR3 loop is CASSAGQNSPLHF. The CDR3 DNA is TGTGCCAGCAGCGCAGGACAGAATTCACCCCTCCACTTT.

The V call is TRBV7-9, the J call TRBJ1-4, with 8 nucleotides matching TRBD1. This CDR3 comprises 15 residues. The trim removed 5 bases at V and 2 bases at J, leaving 4 bases unmatched. CDR1 is SEHNR, CDR2 FQNEAQ, per germline (reference sequence). In DNA form, the CDR3 reads TGTGCCAGCAGCCAGTGGGACAGGACTAATGAAAAACTGTTTTTT. Translating gives CASSQWDRTNEKLFF. Full variable domain (rest looked up from reference TRBV7-9 and TRBJ1-4): DTGVSQNPRHKITKRGQNVTFRCDPISEHNRLYWYRQTLGQGPEFLTYFQNEAQLEKSRLLSDRFSAERPKGSFSTLEIQRTEQGDSAMYLCASSQWDRTNEKLFFGSGTQLSVL.

This clonotype was seen at least ten times. The rearrangement links TRBV2 to TRBJ1-6; the D is unclear. V was pared by 8 bases and J by 2 bases, with 7 bases between. Germline lookup yields CDR1 SNHLY and CDR2 FYNNEI. CDR3 size: 13 residues. The CDR3 DNA follows: TGTGCCAGCCGGGTGACCTATAATTCACCCCTCCACTTT. Encoded protein: CASRVTYNSPLHF.

As regards this clonotype: Possible read error: a much larger clone is one base away. The chain joins TRBV15 to TRBJ1-1; D is possibly TRBD1 (5 bases). The CDR3 has 16 residues. Germline CDR1 and CDR2: LNHNV and YYDKDF (reference sequence). Trimming took off 0 bases at V and 3 bases at J, with 14 bases between the two ends. In DNA, the CDR3 is TGTGCCACCAGCAGAGATAAGATCGGGACGGACACTGAAGCTTTCTTT. Residues: CATSRDKIGTDTEAFF. The full variable domain, rest sourced from reference TRBV15 and TRBJ1-1, is DAMVIQNPRYQVTQFGKPVTLSCSQTLNHNVMYWYQQKSSQAPKLLFHYYDKDFNNEADTPDNFQSRRPNTSFCFLDIRSPGLGDTAMYLCATSRDKIGTDTEAFFGQGTRLTVV.

This clonotype was observed many times. The chain couples TRBV7-2 to TRBJ2-2, with TRBD2 as a possible D gene (5 bases). V was trimmed by 4 bases and J by 5 bases, leaving 8 bases between them. The germline V gene encodes CDR1 SGHTA and CDR2 FQGNSA. The CDR3 length is 13 residues. This chain's CDR3 is CASSYGGTGELFF. In nucleotides, the CDR3 is TGTGCCAGCAGCTACGGCGGGACCGGGGAGCTGTTTTTT.

This chain links TRBV19 with TRBJ1-1, with 7 bases aligning to TRBD1. This CDR3 has 14 amino acids. The J segment lost 7 bases and the V segment lost 7 bases, leaving 12 bases of the junction unmatched. The germline V gene has CDR1 LNHDA and CDR2 SQIVND (reference sequence). The CDR3: CASIDRDRIFEAFF. The CDR3 nucleotides read TGTGCCAGTATCGACCGGGACAGAATTTTTGAAGCTTTCTTT. The full variable domain, with the rest looked up from reference TRBV19 and TRBJ1-1, is DGGITQSPKYLFRKEGQNVTLSCEQNLNHDAMYWYRQDPGQGLRLIYYSQIVNDFQKGDIAEGYSVSREKKESFPLTVTSAQKNPTAFYLCASIDRDRIFEAFFGQGTRLTVV.

The table lists this clonotype with a few counts. The V call is TRBV2, the J call TRBJ2-5; the match to TRBD2 covers 16 bases. The trim removed 9 bases at V and 1 base at J, leaving 5 bases unmatched. Germline V gene sequence: CDR1 SNHLY, CDR2 FYNNEI. This CDR3 region has 16 residues. In DNA form, the CDR3 reads TGTGCCAGGGGACTAGCGGGAGGGCCCAGCCAAGAGACCCAGTACTTC. This encodes CARGLAGGPSQETQYF.

Written as DNA, the CDR3 is TGTGCCAGCAGCCAGGTGGCCGGGGAGCTGTTTTTT. This sequence encodes CASSQVAGELFF. The chain recombines TRBV27 with TRBJ2-2; D is ambiguous. The V and J ends lost 6 bases and 6 bases respectively, with 8 bases between them. Germline V gives CDR1 MNHEY, CDR2 SMNVEV (reference sequence). The CDR3 is made up of 12 amino acids.

The chain links TRBV6-5 to TRBJ2-5; D is perhaps TRBD2 (5 bases). Per the germline V gene, CDR1 is MNHEY and CDR2 is SVGAGI. CDR3 length: 15 residues. Trimming shortened V by 2 bases and J by 5 bases, and 15 bases separated the two germline ends. The CDR3 sequence: CASSYQRPPGETQYF. The CDR3 bases are TGTGCCAGCAGTTACCAGCGGCCTCCGGGGGAGACCCAGTACTTC.

This clonotype has at least ten counts. The rearrangement uses TRBV19 and TRBJ1-4, with TRBD1 as a possible D gene (6 bases). The CDR3 contains 13 residues. Germline V gives CDR1 LNHDA, CDR2 SQIVND (reference sequence). V shed 5 bases and J shed 6 bases, with 10 bases lying between them. CDR3 bases: TGTGCCAGTAGTGACAGGATGGATGAAAAACTGTTTTTT. Translation: CASSDRMDEKLFF.

A few counts support this clonotype. The chain uses TRBV6-5 and TRBJ2-7, with D possibly TRBD2 on 5 matching bases. Deletions cut 5 bases from V and 3 bases from J, with 20 bases between. This CDR3 has 16 residues. The V gene's germline CDR1 is MNHEY and CDR2 SVGAGI. In DNA form, the CDR3 reads TGTGCCAGCAGTCTCAACGTCGGACTGGGCGTCTACGAGCAGTACTTC. Translation: CASSLNVGLGVYEQYF.

V and J are TRBV29-1 and TRBJ1-1, with TRBD1 as a possible D gene (6 bases). The ends were cut back, 8 bases at V and 3 bases at J, with 19 bases in the middle. CDR1 is SQVTM, CDR2 ANQGSEA, per germline. The CDR3 loop spans 14 amino acids. The CDR3 region is CSFGSGEIDTEAFF. CDR3 coding DNA: TGCAGCTTCGGATCAGGGGAGATCGACACTGAAGCTTTCTTT.

J is TRBJ2-7 and V is TRBV7-9, with TRBD2 identical over 8 bases. The germline V gene encodes CDR1 SEHNR and CDR2 FQNEAQ (reference sequence). CDR3 length: 15 amino acids. V lost 8 bases and J lost 7; bases outside the gene matches: 16. CDR3 sequence reads: CASSPPGGGAEEQYF. The CDR3 nucleotides read TGTGCCAGCTCACCCCCGGGGGGGGGAGCGGAAGAGCAGTACTTC.